The clone carrying this T cell receptor beta chain has more than one count but fewer than ten. What it recognizes is unknown. This sample stems from a study of identical twins. General observations from the study: Twin sharing of out-of-frame TCR alpha was underestimated by models in monozygotic pairs.

CDR1 MNHNS and CDR2 SASEGT come from the germline V gene. V was clipped by 1 base and J by 5 bases, with 5 bases between them. The CDR3 consists of 12 residues. TCRdb re-derived calls from the 5' RACE reads in MiXCR, one entry per CDR3 protein. There are 400,000 to 550,000 distinct CDR3 sequences in the sample; roughly a quarter occur only once, and about 2.9% lies in the top ten. Separately, the same data were catalogued under a study of T cells expressing NK-cell markers. From that second work: Repertoires of TCR beta were obtained from T cells sorted as CD3+CD56+NKG2C+, CD3+CD56+NKG2C- and CD3+CD56-NKG2C+.

Material for sequencing was CD4+ T cells sorted from blood. The receptor was isolated from a young woman in good health. The V and J genes are TRBV6-1 and TRBJ1-1; a possible D gene is TRBD1 (5 bases). CDR3 amino acids: CASSEGQTEAFF. The CDR3 region has the DNA TGTGCCAGCAGTGAAGGACAGACTGAAGCTTTCTTT.